This TCR beta chain was captured by sequencing in a study of neoadjuvant anti-PD-1 for oral cavity cancer. As for the study in general: Nivolumab at 3 mg/kg was mostly given biweekly, three to four doses, pre-surgery. Patients without progression received a fourth nivolumab dose around day 43, then surgical resection on days 50-56.

The time point here: after neoadjuvant nivolumab, at surgical resection. The V end lost 8 bases, the J end lost 4 bases, and 5 bases lay between the germline ends. The germline gives CDR1 MDHEN, CDR2 SYDVKM. This CDR3 spans 11 amino acids. The data were produced by immunoSEQ multiplex PCR, yet TCRdb's version contains in-frame clones alone and is incomplete. This table holds approximately 23,000 clones, more than 40% found once. Source: tumor tissue, taken after nivolumab (anti-PD-1) treatment. V usage is TRBV28 and J usage is TRBJ2-2; D is unclear. This TCR was sampled from a person between 35 and 79 years old with oral cavity squamous cell carcinoma. The CDR3 loop reads CASRVTGELFF. The CDR3 DNA reads TGTGCCAGCCGAGTCACCGGGGAGCTGTTTTTT. The full variable domain, with the rest looked up from reference TRBV28 and TRBJ2-2, is DVKVTQSSRYLVKRTGEKVFLECVQDMDHENMFWYRQDPGLGLRLIYFSYDVKMKEKGDIPEGYSVSREKKERFSLILESASTNQTSMYLCASRVTGELFFGEGSRLTVL.